Listed below are T cell receptor beta chains from one sample, sequenced in a study of blood T cell repertoires in COVID-19. Some clones are missing from TCRdb's copy, which holds only in-frame ones; the method was immunoSEQ multiplex PCR. The repertoire has 50,000 to 65,000 clones, around 90% of them found once; the top ten carry 3.5%. Sequencing was done on a sample of peripheral blood. The receptors were gathered from a man aged 50 or older with active COVID-19. Each CDR3 is given with its conserved first and last residue. A D gene is named only where the DNA matches it firmly.

j_call: TRBJ1-3
v_call: TRBV19
d_call: .
cdr3_aa: CASSFRGLSSGNTIYF
cdr3_nt: TGTGCCAGTAGTTTTCGAGGACTTAGCTCTGGAAACACCATATATTTT

j_call: TRBJ1-2
v_call: TRBV16
d_call: .
cdr3_aa: CASSQWMAGLNGYTF
cdr3_nt: TGTGCCAGCAGCCAATGGATGGCGGGATTGAATGGCTACACCTTC

j_call: TRBJ1-4
v_call: TRBV6-2/TRBV6-3
d_call: TRBD1
cdr3_aa: CASSYWRTGQRGNNEKLFF
cdr3_nt: TGTGCCAGCAGTTACTGGCGGACAGGTCAACGGGGTAATAATGAAAAACTGTTTTTT

j_call: TRBJ1-2
v_call: TRBV5-1
d_call: TRBD1
cdr3_aa: CASSGDSLYGYTF
cdr3_nt: TGCGCCAGCAGTGGGGACAGCCTCTATGGCTACACCTTC

j_call: TRBJ2-7
v_call: TRBV30
d_call: TRBD1
cdr3_aa: CAWSRQGPYEQYF
cdr3_nt: TGTGCCTGGAGTAGACAGGGGCCCTACGAGCAGTACTTC

j_call: TRBJ2-7
v_call: TRBV2
d_call: TRBD1
cdr3_aa: CASSRQGNSYEQYF
cdr3_nt: TGTGCCAGCTCTCGACAGGGTAATTCCTACGAGCAGTACTTC

j_call: TRBJ2-5
v_call: TRBV29-1
d_call: .
cdr3_aa: CSASQGLETQYF
cdr3_nt: TGCAGCGCCAGCCAGGGGCTAGAGACCCAGTACTTC

j_call: TRBJ1-2
v_call: TRBV11-2
d_call: .
cdr3_aa: CASSSLRHYGYTF
cdr3_nt: TGTGCCAGCAGCTCCCTGCGGCACTATGGCTACACCTTC

j_call: TRBJ2-5
v_call: TRBV7-2
d_call: .
cdr3_aa: CASSLERHQGTQYF
cdr3_nt: TGTGCCAGCAGCTTAGAGAGACACCAGGGGACCCAGTACTTC

j_call: TRBJ2-5
v_call: TRBV3-1/TRBV3-2
d_call: TRBD2
cdr3_aa: CASSPSGTSQYF
cdr3_nt: TGTGCCAGCAGCCCTTCCGGGACTAGTCAGTACTTC

j_call: TRBJ1-3
v_call: TRBV6-6
d_call: TRBD1
cdr3_aa: CASITGVWGNTIYF
cdr3_nt: TGTGCCAGCATTACAGGGGTATGGGGAAACACCATATATTTT

j_call: TRBJ2-1
v_call: TRBV18
d_call: TRBD1
cdr3_aa: CASSPQGGQIDEQFF
cdr3_nt: TGTGCCAGCTCACCACAAGGGGGCCAGATCGATGAGCAGTTCTTC